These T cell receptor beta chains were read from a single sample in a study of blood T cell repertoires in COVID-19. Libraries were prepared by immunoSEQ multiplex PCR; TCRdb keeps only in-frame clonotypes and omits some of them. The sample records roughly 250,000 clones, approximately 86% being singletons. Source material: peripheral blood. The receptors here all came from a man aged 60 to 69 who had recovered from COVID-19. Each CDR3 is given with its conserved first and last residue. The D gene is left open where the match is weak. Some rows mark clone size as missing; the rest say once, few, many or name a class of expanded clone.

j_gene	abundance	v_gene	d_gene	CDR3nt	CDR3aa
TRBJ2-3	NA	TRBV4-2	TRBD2	TGTGCCAGCAGCCGAACCGAACTAGCGGGGGGCGAATATTTT	CASSRTELAGGEYF
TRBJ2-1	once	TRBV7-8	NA	TGTGCCAGCAGCTTCTCCGGGACCGGGAGTGAGCAGTTCTTC	CASSFSGTGSEQFF
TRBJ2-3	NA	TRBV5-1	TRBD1	TGCGCCAGCAAGCCAGGGGGCGCATCAGATACGCAGTATTTT	CASKPGGASDTQYF
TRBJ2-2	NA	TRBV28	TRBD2	TGTGCCAGCAGTTTAGCGGGGGGGCTCTCCGGGGAGCTGTTTTTT	CASSLAGGLSGELFF
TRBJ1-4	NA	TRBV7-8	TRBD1	TGTGCCAGCAGCTTCACAGGGGGCTTAACTAATGAAAAACTGTTTTTT	CASSFTGGLTNEKLFF
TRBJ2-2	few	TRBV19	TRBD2	TGTGCCAGTAGTAGCGGGGGGGCCAGCGGGGAGCTGTTTTTT	CASSSGGASGELFF
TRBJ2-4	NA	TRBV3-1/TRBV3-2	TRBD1	TGTGCCAGCAGCCGCCCTGGGGGACAGAAAAACATTCAGTACTTC	CASSRPGGQKNIQYF
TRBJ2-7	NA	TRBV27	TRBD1	TGTGCCAGCAGTTTACCCGGACAGGCGGGCGAGCAGTACTTC	CASSLPGQAGEQYF
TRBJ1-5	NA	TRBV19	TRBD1	TGTGCCAGCTCTAGGGGGAGGACAGGGGGCTTTAATCAGCCCCAGCATTTT	CASSRGRTGGFNQPQHF
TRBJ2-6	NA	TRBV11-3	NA	TGTGCCAGCAGCCTCTCCGGGGCCAACGTCCTGACTTTC	CASSLSGANVLTF
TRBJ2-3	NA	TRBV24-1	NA	TGTGCCACCAGTGATCCACAGGGTACAGATACGCAGTATTTT	CATSDPQGTDTQYF
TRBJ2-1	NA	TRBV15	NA	TGTGCCACCAGCAGAGATTATCCTCCCAAGGGGGTCTTC	CATSRDYPPKGVF
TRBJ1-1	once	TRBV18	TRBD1	TGTGCCAGCTCACCACCGGGTTACAGGGGGAGAACTGAAGCTTTCTTT	CASSPPGYRGRTEAFF
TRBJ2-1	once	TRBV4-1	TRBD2	TGCGCCAGCAGCGTTCTAGCGGGGGGGCCTAACAATGAGCAGTTCTTC	CASSVLAGGPNNEQFF
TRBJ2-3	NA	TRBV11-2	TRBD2	TGTGCCAGCAGCGTACAGGTTCTAGCGGGGGGGCCAGATACGCAGTATTTT	CASSVQVLAGGPDTQYF
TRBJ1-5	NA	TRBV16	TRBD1	TGTGCCAGCAGCCCCCGGACAGGGGGCTATCAGCCCCAGCATTTT	CASSPRTGGYQPQHF
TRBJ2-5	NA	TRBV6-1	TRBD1	TGTGCCAGCAGTGAAAGGACAGGAACAAGCCAAGAGACCCAGTACTTC	CASSERTGTSQETQYF
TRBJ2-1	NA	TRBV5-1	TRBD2	TGCGCCAGCAGGCAGCGGGGGCACAATGAGCAGTTCTTC	CASRQRGHNEQFF
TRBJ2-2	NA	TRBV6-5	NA	TGTGCCATCTTCGACAGTAACACCGGGGAGCTGTTTTTT	CAIFDSNTGELFF
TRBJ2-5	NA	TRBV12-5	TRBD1	TGTGCTAGTGGTTCACCGGGACAGGGGGGGGAGACCCAGTACTTC	CASGSPGQGGETQYF
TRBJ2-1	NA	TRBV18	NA	TGTGCCAGCTCCGGGAATCAGATCTACAATGAGCAGTTCTTC	CASSGNQIYNEQFF
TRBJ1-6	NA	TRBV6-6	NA	TGTGCCAGCGGGAGAGGGAATTCACCCCTCCACTTT	CASGRGNSPLHF
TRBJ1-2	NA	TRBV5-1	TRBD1	TGCGCCAGCAGCGAAGGGACAGGGGGTATCTATGGCTACACCTTC	CASSEGTGGIYGYTF
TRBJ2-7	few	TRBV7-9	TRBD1	TGTGCCAGCAGCTCGACAGGGTTTACCTACGAGCAGTACTTC	CASSSTGFTYEQYF
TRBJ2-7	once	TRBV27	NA	TGTGCCAGCAGTTTAGTCAGGGGCAGCTACGAGCAGTACTTC	CASSLVRGSYEQYF
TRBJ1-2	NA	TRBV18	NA	TGTGCCAGCTCACCACCGGGGGGGCTGACCTATGGCTACACCTTC	CASSPPGGLTYGYTF
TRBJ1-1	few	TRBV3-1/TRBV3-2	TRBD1	TGTGCCAGCAGCCAATGGAAGGGGGCGGTCACTGAAGCTTTCTTT	CASSQWKGAVTEAFF
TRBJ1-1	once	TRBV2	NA	TGTGCCAGCAGTGATACGGGGAGCACTGAAGCTTTCTTT	CASSDTGSTEAFF
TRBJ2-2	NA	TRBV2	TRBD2	TGTGCCAACCAGCCAGCGGGGGCGAACACCGGGGAGCTGTTTTTT	CANQPAGANTGELFF
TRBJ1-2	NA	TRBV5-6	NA	TGTGCCAGCAGCTTGGGTTCCGGGGTTGGCTACACCTTC	CASSLGSGVGYTF
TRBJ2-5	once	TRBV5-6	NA	TGTGCCAGCAGCATGTACCAGGGAGAGACCCAGTACTTC	CASSMYQGETQYF
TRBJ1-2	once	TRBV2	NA	TGTGCCAGCACGACAGAGCTCTATGGCTACACCTTC	CASTTELYGYTF
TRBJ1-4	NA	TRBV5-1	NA	TGCGCCAGCATTTCCCTCGGACAGTATAATGAAAAACTGTTTTTT	CASISLGQYNEKLFF
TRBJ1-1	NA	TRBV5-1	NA	TGCGCCAGCAGCCTGGGCGGGTCGAGCCCGAACACTGAAGCTTTCTTT	CASSLGGSSPNTEAFF
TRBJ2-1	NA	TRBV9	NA	TGTGCCAGCAGCGTCGCCGGGGGTCTGCGGAATGAGCAGTTCTTC	CASSVAGGLRNEQFF
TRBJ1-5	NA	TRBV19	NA	TGTGCCAGTAGTATGAATCTCCCAGTCGGCAATCAGCCCCAGCATTTT	CASSMNLPVGNQPQHF
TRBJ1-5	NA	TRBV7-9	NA	TGTGCCAGCAGCTTATCGGTGCAGCCCCAGCATTTT	CASSLSVQPQHF